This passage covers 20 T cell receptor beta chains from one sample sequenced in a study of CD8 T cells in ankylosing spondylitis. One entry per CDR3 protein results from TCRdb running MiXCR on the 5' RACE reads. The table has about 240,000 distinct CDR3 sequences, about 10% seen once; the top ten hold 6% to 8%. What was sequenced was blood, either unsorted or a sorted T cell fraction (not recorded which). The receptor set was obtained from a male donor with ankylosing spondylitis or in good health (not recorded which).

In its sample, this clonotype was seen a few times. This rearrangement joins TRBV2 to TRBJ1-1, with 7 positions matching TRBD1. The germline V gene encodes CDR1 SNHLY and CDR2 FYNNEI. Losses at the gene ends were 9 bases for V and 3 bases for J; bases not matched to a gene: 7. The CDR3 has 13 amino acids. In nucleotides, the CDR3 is TGTGCCAGATCCCAGGGGGAGGACACTGAAGCTTTCTTT. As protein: CARSQGEDTEAFF. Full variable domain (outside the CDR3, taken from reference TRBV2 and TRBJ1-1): EPEVTQTPSHQVTQMGQEVILRCVPISNHLYFYWYRQILGQKVEFLVSFYNNEISEKSEIFDDQFSVERPDGSNFTLKIRSTKLEDSAMYFCARSQGEDTEAFFGQGTRLTVV.

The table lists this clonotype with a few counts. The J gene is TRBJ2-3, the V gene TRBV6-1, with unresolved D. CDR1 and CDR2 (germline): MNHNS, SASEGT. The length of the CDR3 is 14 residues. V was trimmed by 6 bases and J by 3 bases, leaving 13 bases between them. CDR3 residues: CASRDLGSTDTQYF. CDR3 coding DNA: TGTGCCAGCAGGGATCTTGGCTCGACAGATACGCAGTATTTT.

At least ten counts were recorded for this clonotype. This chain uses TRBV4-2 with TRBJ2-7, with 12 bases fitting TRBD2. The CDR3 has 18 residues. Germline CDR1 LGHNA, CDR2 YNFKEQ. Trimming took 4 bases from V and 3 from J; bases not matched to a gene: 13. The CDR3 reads CASSPNPTSGRALYEQYF. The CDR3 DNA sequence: TGTGCCAGCAGCCCTAACCCGACTAGCGGGAGAGCGCTCTACGAGCAGTACTTC.

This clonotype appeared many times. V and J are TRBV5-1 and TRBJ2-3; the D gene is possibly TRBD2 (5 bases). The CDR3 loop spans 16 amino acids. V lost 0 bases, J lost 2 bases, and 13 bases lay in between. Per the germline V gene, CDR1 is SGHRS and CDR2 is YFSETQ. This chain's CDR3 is CASSLAYLAVTDTQYF. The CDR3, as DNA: TGCGCCAGCAGCTTGGCTTATCTAGCTGTCACAGATACGCAGTATTTT.

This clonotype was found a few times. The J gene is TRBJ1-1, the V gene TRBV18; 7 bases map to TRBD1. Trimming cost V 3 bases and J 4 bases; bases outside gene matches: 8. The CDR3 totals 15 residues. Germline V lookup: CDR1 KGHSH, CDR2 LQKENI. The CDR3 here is CASSPLTGRGTEAFF. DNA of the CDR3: TGTGCCAGCTCACCCTTGACAGGGCGGGGCACTGAAGCTTTCTTT.

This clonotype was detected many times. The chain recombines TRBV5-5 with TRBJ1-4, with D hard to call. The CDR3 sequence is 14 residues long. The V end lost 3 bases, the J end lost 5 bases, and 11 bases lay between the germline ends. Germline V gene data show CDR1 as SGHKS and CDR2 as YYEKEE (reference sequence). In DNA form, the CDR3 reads TGTGCCAGCAGCTGGGAAGGGAGAAATGAAAAACTGTTTTTT. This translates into CASSWEGRNEKLFF.

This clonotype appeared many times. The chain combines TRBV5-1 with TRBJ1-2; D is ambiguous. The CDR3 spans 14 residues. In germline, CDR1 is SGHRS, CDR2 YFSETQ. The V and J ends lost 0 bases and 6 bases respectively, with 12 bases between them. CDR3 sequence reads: CASSLGIGVDGYTF. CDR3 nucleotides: TGCGCCAGCAGCTTGGGAATCGGGGTAGATGGCTACACCTTC.

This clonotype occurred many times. The CDR3 DNA follows: TGCGCCAGCAGCCCGGGGACATATATGAACACTGAAGCTTTCTTT. It codes for CASSPGTYMNTEAFF. The chain couples TRBV5-1 to TRBJ1-1; D perhaps matches TRBD1 (6 bases). This CDR3 has 15 residues. The ends were cut back, 4 bases at V and 0 bases at J, with 13 bases in the middle. From germline, CDR1 is SGHRS and CDR2 YFSETQ.

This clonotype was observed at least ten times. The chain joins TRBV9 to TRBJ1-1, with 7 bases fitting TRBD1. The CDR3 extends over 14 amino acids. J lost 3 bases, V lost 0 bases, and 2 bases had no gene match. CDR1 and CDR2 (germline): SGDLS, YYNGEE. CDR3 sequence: CASSVDTGDTEAFF. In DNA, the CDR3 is TGTGCCAGCAGCGTAGACACAGGGGACACTGAAGCTTTCTTT.

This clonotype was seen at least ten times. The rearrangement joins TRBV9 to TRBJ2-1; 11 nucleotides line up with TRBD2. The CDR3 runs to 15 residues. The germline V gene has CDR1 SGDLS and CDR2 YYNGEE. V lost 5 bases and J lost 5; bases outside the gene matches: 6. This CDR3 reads CASRASGGPNNEQFF. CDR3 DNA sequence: TGTGCCAGCAGGGCTAGCGGGGGGCCAAACAATGAGCAGTTCTTC.

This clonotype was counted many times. The CDR3 DNA sequence: TGTGCCAGCAGTGAGTCCGGGGGCGAGCAGTACTTC. This translates into CASSESGGEQYF. The V call is TRBV6-1, the J call TRBJ2-7; D is possibly TRBD2 (6 bases). The germline V gene encodes CDR1 MNHNS and CDR2 SASEGT. CDR3 length: 12 residues. V lost 3 bases and J lost 6, with 9 bases in between.

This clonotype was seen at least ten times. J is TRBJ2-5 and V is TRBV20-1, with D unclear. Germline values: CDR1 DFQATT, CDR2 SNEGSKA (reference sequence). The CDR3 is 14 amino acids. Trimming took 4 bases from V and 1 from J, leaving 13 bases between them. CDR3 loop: CSAKRPNSQETQYF. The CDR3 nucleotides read TGCAGTGCTAAACGTCCGAACAGCCAAGAGACCCAGTACTTC.

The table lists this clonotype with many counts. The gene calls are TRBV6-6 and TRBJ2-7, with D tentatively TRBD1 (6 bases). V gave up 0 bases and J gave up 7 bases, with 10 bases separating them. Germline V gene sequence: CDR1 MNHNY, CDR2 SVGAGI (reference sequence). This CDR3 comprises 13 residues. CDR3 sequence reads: CASSYSIRGEQYF. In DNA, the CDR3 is TGTGCCAGCAGTTACTCAATAAGGGGGGAGCAGTACTTC.

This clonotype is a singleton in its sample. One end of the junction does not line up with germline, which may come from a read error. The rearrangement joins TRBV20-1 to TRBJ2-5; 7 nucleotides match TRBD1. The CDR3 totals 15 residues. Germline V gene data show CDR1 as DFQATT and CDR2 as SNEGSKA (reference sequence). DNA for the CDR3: TGCAGTGCTGGAGGACAGGAAGAGATTAGGGAGAGCCAGTACTTC. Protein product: CSAGGQEEIRESQYF.

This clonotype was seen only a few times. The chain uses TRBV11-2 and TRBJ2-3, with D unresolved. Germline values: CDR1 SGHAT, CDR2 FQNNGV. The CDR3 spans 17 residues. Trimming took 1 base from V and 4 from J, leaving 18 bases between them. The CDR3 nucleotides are TGTGCCAGCAGCTTAGGTCCCCTCGACTTGATATCAGATACGCAGTATTTT. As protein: CASSLGPLDLISDTQYF.

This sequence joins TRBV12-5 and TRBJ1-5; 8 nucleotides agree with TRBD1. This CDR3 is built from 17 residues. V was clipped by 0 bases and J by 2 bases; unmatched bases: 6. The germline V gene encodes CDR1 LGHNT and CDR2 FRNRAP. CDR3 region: CASGLVIGTGRNQPQHF. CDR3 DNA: TGTGCTAGTGGTTTGGTAATCGGGACAGGTCGCAATCAGCCCCAGCATTTT.

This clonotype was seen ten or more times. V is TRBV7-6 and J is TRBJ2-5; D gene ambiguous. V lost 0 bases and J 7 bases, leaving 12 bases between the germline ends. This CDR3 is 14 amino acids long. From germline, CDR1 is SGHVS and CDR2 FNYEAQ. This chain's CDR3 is CASSLAGALRTQYF. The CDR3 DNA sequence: TGTGCCAGCAGCTTAGCGGGTGCTCTACGGACCCAGTACTTC.

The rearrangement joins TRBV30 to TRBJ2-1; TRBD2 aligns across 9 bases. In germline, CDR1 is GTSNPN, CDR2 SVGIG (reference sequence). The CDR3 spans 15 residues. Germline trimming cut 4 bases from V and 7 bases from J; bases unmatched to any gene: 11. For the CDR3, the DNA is TGTGCCTGGATGAGGTTGCTTAGCGGGAGTAATGAGCAGTTCTTC. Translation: CAWMRLLSGSNEQFF. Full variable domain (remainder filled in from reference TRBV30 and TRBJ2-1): SQTIHQWPATLVQPVGSPLSLECTVEGTSNPNLYWYRQAAGRGLQLLFYSVGIGQISSEVPQNLSASRPQDRQFILSSKKLLLSDSGFYLCAWMRLLSGSNEQFFGPGTRLTVL.

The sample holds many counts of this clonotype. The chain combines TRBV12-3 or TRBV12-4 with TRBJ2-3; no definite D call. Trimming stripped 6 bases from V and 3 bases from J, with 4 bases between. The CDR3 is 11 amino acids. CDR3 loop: CASSPTDTQYF. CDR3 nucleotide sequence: TGTGCCAGCAGCCCGACAGATACGCAGTATTTT.

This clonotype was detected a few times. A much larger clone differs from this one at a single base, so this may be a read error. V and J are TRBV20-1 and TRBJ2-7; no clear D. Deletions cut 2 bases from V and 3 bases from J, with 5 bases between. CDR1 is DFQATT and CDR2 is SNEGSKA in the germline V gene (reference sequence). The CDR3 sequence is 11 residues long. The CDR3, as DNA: TGCAGTGCTAGACTAAACTACGAGCAGTACTTC. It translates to CSARLNYEQYF.